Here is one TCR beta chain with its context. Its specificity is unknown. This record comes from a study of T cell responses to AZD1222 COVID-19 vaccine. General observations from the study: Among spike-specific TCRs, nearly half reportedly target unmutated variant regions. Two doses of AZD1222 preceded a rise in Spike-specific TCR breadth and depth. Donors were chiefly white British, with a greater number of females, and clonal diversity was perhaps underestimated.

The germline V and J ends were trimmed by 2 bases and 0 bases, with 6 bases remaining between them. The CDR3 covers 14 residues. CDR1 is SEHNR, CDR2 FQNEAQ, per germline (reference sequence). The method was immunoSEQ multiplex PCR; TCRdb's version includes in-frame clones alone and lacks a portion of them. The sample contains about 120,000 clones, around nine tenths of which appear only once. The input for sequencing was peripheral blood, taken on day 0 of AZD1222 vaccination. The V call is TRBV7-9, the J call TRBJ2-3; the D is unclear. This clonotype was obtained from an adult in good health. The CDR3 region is CASSLLRSTDTQYF. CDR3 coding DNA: TGTGCCAGCAGCTTACTCCGGAGCACAGATACGCAGTATTTT.